This T cell receptor (beta chain) is from a study of blood T cells in healthy people across ages. Background on the study: Template switching recovered approximately one barcoded beta molecule for every two T cells. The study, taken as a whole, reports: Higher diversity and more naive CD4+ cells were features of long-lived donors, compared to aged donors.

CDR3 length: 15 amino acids. Germline CDR1 is DFQATT and CDR2 is SNEGSKA (reference sequence). V gave up 5 bases and J gave up 1 base, with 18 bases separating them. For the second PCR, which ran for roughly 6 to 11 cycles, a sample-barcoded 5' primer and a J-beta primer mix were used. All samples gave at least 2.5 million CDR3-containing paired-end reads. TCRdb itself ran the 5' RACE reads through MiXCR, one entry per CDR3 protein. This sample has about 1.8 million distinct CDR3 sequences, with around half found just once. This clonotype was counted only a few times. Its antigen remains unknown. The sequence was collected from a woman aged 35 to 49 in good health. The chain recombines TRBV20-1 with TRBJ2-7; the D call may be TRBD1 or TRBD2 (5 bases each). Material for sequencing was blood. CDR3 sequence reads: CSAATRDRLSYEQYF. DNA for the CDR3: TGCAGTGCTGCTACAAGGGACCGCTTATCCTACGAGCAGTACTTC.